This entry is about one T cell receptor beta chain. The sample originates from a study of shared clonotypes between healthy human individuals. This CDR3 has 13 residues. Germline V CDR1 and CDR2: PRHDT, FYEKMQ (reference sequence). Trimming stripped 3 bases from V and 8 bases from J, with 11 bases between. The table came from immunoSEQ multiplex PCR; TCRdb's copy has only in-frame clones and leaves some out. The profile shows around 2.1 million clones, about 93% of them singletons. CD45RO-negative, CCR7-positively selected cells formed the naive CD8 fraction, excluding terminally differentiated effector memory CD45RA+ cells.

The gene calls are TRBV13 and TRBJ2-1; D not certain. The sequencing sample was made of naive CD8+ T cells from PBMCs. This sequence originates from a man aged 18 to 30 in good health. Some clones in this sample may be carry-over from other donors' samples. The DNA of the CDR3 is TGTGCCAGCAGCTTTAATAGGTACGATGAGCAGTTCTTC. Translating gives CASSFNRYDEQFF.